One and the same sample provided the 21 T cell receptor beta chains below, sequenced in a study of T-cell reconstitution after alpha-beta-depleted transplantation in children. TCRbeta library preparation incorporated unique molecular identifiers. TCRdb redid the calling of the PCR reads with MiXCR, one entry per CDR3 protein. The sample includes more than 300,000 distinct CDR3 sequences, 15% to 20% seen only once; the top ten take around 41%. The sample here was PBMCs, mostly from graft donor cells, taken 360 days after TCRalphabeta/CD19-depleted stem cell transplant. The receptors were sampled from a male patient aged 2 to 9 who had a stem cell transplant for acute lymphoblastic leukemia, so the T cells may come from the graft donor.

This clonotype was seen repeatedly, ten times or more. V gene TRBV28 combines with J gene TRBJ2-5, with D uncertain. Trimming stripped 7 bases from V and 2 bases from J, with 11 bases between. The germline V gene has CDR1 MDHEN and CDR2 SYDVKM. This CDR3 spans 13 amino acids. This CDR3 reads CASNLWIQETQYF. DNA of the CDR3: TGTGCCAGCAACCTCTGGATTCAAGAGACCCAGTACTTC.

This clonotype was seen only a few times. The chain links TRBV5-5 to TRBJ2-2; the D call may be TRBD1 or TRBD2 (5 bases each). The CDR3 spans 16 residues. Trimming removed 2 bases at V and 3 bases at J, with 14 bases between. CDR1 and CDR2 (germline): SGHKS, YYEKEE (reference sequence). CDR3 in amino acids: CASSFTREPYTGELFF. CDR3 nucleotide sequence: TGTGCCAGCAGCTTTACCAGGGAGCCCTACACCGGGGAGCTGTTTTTT.

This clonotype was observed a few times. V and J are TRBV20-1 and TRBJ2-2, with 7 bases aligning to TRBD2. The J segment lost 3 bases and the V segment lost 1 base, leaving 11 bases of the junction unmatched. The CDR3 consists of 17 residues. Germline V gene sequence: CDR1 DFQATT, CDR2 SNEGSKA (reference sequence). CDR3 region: CSARGPGGGSYTGELFF. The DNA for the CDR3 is TGCAGTGCTAGAGGCCCTGGGGGAGGGTCTTACACCGGGGAGCTGTTTTTT.

This chain's CDR3 is CASSLRDMSYEQYF. The CDR3 nucleotides are TGTGCCAGCAGCCTTCGGGACATGTCCTACGAGCAGTACTTC. This chain connects TRBV3-1 to TRBJ2-7, with a tentative D call TRBD1 (6 bases). CDR3 length equals 14 residues. V was clipped by 4 bases and J by 1 base, with 11 bases between them. The V gene's germline CDR1 is LGHDT and CDR2 YNNKEL (reference sequence).

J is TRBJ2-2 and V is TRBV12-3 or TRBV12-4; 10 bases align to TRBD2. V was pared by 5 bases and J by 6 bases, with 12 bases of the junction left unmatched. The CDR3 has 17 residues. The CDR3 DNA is TGTGCCAGCAGTGTTATAGCGGGAGGTTCAGTCGCCGGGGAGCTGTTTTTT. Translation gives CASSVIAGGSVAGELFF.

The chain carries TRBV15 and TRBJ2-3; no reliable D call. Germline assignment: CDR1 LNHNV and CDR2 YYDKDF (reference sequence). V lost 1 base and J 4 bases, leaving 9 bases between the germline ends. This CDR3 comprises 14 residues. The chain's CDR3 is CATSRGTRADTQYF. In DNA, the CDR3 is TGTGCCACCAGCAGAGGGACCCGGGCAGATACGCAGTATTTT.

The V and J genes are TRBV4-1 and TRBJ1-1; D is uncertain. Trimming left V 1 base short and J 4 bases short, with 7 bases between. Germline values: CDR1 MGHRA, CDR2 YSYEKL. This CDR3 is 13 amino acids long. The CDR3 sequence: CASSQALGTEAFF. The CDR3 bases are TGCGCCAGCAGCCAAGCCCTGGGCACTGAAGCTTTCTTT.

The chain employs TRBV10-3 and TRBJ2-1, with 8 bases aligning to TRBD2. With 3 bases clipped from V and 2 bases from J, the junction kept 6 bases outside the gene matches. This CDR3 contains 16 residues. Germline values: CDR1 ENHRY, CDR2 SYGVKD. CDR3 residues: CAISDRAGATYNEQFF. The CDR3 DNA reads TGTGCCATCAGTGACCGAGCGGGAGCCACCTACAATGAGCAGTTCTTC.

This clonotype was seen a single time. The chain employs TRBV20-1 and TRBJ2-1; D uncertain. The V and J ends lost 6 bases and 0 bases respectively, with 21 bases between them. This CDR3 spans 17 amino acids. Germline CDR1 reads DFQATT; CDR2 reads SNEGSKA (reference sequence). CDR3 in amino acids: CSALGPEPSFSYNEQFF. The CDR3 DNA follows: TGCAGTGCCCTCGGGCCGGAGCCGTCCTTCTCCTACAATGAGCAGTTCTTC.

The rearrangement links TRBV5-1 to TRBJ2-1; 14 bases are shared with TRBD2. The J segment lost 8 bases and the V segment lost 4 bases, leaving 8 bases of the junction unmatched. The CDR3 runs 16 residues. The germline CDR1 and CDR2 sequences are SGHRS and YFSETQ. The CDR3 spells CASSPGGTSGSDEQFF. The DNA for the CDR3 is TGCGCCAGCAGCCCCGGGGGGACTAGCGGGAGCGATGAGCAGTTCTTC.

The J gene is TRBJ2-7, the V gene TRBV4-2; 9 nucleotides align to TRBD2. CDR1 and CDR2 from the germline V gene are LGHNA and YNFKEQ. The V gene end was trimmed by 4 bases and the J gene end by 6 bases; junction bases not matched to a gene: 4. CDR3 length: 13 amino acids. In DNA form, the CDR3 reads TGTGCCAGCAGCCTACTGACTAGCGGCGAGCAGTACTTC. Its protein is CASSLLTSGEQYF.

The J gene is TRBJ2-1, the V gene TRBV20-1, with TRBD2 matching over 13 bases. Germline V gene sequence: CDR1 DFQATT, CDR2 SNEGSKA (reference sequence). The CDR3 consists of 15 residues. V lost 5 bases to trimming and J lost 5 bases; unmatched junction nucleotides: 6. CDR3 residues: CSAPFGLAGDNEQFF. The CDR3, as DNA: TGCAGTGCTCCCTTCGGACTAGCGGGGGACAATGAGCAGTTCTTC.

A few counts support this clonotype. CDR3 DNA: TGTGCCATCAGCCCTTGGACAGGTCCTAACTATGGCTACACCTTC. This translates into CAISPWTGPNYGYTF. V gene TRBV10-3 combines with J gene TRBJ1-2; 7 bases line up with TRBD1. Trimming at V came to 6 bases and at J to 0 bases, leaving 7 bases not matched to a gene. The CDR3 totals 15 residues. Germline V gene lookup returns CDR1 ENHRY and CDR2 SYGVKD.

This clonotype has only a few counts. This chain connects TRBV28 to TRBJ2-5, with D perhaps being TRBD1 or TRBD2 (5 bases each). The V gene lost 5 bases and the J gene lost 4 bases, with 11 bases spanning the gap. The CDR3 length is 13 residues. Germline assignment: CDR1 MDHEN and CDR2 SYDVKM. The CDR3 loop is CASSRRDPETQYF. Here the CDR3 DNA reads TGTGCCAGCAGTCGTCGGGACCCAGAGACCCAGTACTTC. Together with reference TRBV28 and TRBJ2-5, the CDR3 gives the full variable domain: DVKVTQSSRYLVKRTGEKVFLECVQDMDHENMFWYRQDPGLGLRLIYFSYDVKMKEKGDIPEGYSVSREKKERFSLILESASTNQTSMYLCASSRRDPETQYFGPGTRLLVL.

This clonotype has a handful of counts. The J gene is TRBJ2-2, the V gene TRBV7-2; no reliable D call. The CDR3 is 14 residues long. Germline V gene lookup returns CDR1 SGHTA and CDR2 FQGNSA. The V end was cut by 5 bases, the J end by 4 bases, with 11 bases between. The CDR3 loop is CASSPRGTTGELFF. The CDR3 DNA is TGTGCCAGCAGCCCCCGAGGAACCACCGGGGAGCTGTTTTTT.

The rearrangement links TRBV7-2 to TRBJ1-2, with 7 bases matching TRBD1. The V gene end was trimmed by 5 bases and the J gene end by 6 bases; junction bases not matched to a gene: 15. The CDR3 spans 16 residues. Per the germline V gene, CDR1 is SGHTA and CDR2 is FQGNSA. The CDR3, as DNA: TGTGCCAGCAGCCCTCGGAGGGGACAGAGGTCAGATGGCTACACCTTC. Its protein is CASSPRRGQRSDGYTF.

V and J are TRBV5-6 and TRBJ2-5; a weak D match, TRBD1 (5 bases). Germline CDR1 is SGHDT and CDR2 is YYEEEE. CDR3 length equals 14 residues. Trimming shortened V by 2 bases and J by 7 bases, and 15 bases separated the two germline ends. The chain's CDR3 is CASSFSPGLGTQYF. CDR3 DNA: TGTGCCAGCAGCTTTTCGCCAGGGTTGGGGACCCAGTACTTC.

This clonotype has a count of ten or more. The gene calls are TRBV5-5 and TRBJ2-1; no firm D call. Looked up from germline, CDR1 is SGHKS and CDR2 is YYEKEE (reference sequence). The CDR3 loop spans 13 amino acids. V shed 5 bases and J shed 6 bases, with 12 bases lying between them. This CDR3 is CASSKQISNEQFF. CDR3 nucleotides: TGTGCCAGCAGTAAACAGATATCCAATGAGCAGTTCTTC.

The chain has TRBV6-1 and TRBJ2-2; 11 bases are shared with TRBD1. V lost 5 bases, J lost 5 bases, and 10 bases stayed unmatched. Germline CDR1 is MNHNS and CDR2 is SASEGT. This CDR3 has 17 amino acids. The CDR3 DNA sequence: TGTGCCAGCAGTCAGCCCGGGACAGGGGGACGGACCGGGGAGCTGTTTTTT. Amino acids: CASSQPGTGGRTGELFF.

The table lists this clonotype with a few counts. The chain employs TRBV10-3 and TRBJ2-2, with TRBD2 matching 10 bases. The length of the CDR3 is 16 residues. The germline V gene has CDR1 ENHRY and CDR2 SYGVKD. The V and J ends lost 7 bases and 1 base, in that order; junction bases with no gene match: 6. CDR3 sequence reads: CAIKSSGRGNTGELFF. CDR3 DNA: TGTGCCATCAAGTCTAGCGGGAGAGGGAACACCGGGGAGCTGTTTTTT.

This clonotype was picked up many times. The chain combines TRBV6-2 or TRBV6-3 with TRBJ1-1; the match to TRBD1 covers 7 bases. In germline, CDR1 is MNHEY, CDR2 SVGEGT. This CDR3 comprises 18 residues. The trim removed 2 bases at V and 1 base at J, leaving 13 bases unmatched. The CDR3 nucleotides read TGTGCCAGCAGTTACCTCATTCTCGACAGGGAAGGGAACACTGAAGCTTTCTTT. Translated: CASSYLILDREGNTEAFF.